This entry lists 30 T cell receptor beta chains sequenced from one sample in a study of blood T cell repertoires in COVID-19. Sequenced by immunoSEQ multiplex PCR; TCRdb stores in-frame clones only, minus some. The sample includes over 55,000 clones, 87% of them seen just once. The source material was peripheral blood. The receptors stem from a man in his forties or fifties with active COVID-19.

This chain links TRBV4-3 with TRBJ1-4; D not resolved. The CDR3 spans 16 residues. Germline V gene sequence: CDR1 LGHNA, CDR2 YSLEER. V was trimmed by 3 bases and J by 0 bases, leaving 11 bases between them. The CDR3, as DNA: TGCGCCAGCAGCCATTCGGGAGCAGCAACTAATGAAAAACTGTTTTTT. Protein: CASSHSGAATNEKLFF.

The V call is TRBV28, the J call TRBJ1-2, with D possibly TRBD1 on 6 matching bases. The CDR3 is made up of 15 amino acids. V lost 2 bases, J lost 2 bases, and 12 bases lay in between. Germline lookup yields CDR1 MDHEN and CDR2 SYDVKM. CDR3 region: CASSLLGTQNYGYTF. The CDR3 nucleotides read TGTGCCAGCAGTTTACTCGGGACACAGAACTATGGCTACACCTTC.

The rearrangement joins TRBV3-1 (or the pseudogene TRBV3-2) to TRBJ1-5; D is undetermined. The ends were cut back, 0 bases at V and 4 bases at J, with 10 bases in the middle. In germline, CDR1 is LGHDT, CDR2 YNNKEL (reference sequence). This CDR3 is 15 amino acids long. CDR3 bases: TGTGCCAGCAGCCAAGATCCGGGGTTGAATCAGCCCCAGCATTTT. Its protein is CASSQDPGLNQPQHF.

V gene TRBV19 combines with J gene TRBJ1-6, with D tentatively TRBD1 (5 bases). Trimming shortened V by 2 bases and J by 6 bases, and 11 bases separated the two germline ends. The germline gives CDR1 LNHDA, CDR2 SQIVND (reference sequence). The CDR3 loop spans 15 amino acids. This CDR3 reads CASSIQGAANSPLHF. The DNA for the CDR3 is TGTGCCAGTAGTATACAAGGGGCGGCTAATTCACCCCTCCACTTT.

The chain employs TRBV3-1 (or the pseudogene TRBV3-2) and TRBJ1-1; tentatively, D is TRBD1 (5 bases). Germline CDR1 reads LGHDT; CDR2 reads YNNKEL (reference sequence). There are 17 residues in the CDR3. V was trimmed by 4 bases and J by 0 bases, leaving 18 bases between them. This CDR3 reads CASSPRGRSGMNTEAFF. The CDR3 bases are TGTGCCAGCAGCCCCCGGGGGAGGTCGGGCATGAACACTGAAGCTTTCTTT.

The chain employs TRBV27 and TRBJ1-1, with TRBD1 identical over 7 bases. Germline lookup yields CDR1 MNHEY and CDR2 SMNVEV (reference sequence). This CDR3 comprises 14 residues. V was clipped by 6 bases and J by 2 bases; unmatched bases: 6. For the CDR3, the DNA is TGTGCCAGCAGCCGAGACAGGGCTAACACTGAAGCTTTCTTT. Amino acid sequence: CASSRDRANTEAFF.

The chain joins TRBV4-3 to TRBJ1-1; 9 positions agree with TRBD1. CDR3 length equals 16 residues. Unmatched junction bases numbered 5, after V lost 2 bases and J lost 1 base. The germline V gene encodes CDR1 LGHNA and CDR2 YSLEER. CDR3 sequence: CASSQSTTGGNTEAFF. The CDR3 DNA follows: TGCGCCAGCAGCCAATCCACGACAGGGGGGAACACTGAAGCTTTCTTT.

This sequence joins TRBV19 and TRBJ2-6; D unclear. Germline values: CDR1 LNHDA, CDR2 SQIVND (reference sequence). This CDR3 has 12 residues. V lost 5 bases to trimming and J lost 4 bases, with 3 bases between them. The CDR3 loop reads CASSLGANVLTF. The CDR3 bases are TGTGCCAGTAGTTTAGGGGCCAACGTCCTGACTTTC. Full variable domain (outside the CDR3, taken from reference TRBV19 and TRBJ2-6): DGGITQSPKYLFRKEGQNVTLSCEQNLNHDAMYWYRQDPGQGLRLIYYSQIVNDFQKGDIAEGYSVSREKKESFPLTVTSAQKNPTAFYLCASSLGANVLTFGAGSRLTVL.

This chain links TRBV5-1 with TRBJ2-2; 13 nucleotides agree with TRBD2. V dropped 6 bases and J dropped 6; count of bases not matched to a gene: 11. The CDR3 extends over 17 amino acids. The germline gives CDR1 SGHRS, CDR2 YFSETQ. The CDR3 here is CASNRLAGGPRPGELFF. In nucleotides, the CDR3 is TGCGCCAGCAACCGACTAGCGGGGGGCCCCCGACCCGGGGAGCTGTTTTTT.

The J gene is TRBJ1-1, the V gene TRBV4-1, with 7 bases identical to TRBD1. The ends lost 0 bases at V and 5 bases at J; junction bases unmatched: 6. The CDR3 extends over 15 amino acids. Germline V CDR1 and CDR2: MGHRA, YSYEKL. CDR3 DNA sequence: TGCGCCAGCAGCCAAGAGGGGGCAGGGGGTACTGAAGCTTTCTTT. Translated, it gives CASSQEGAGGTEAFF.

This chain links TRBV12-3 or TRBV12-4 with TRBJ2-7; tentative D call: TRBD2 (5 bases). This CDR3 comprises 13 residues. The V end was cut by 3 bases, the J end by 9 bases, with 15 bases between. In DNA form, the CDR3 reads TGTGCCAGCAGTTTGCCGCAACTAGAACGGCAGTACTTC. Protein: CASSLPQLERQYF.

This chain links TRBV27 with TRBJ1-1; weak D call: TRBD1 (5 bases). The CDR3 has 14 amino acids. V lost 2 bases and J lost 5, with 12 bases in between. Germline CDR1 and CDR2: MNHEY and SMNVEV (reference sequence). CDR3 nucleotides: TGTGCCAGCAGTTTACGGGGGGAGTATACTGAAGCTTTCTTT. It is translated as CASSLRGEYTEAFF.

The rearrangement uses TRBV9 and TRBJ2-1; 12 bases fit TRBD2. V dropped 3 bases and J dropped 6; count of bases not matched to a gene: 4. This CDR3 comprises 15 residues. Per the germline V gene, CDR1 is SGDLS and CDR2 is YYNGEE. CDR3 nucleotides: TGTGCCAGCAGCGATACTAGCGGGAGGTCCAATGAGCAGTTCTTC. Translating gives CASSDTSGRSNEQFF. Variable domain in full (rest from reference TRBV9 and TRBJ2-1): DSGVTQTPKHLITATGQRVTLRCSPRSGDLSVYWYQQSLDQGLQFLIQYYNGEERAKGNILERFSAQQFPDLHSELNLSSLELGDSALYFCASSDTSGRSNEQFFGPGTRLTVL.

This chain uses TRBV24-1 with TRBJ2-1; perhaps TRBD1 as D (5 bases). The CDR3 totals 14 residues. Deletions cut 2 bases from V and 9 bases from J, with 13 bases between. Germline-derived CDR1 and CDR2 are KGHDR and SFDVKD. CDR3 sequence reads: CATSDSRQGAEQFF. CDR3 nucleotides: TGTGCCACCAGTGATTCAAGGCAGGGTGCTGAGCAGTTCTTC.

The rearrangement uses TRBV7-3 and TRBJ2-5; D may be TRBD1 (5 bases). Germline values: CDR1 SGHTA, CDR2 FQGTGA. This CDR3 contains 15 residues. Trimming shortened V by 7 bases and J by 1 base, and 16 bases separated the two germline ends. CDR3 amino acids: CASISQGKSQETQYF. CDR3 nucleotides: TGTGCCAGCATATCTCAGGGCAAGTCCCAAGAGACCCAGTACTTC.

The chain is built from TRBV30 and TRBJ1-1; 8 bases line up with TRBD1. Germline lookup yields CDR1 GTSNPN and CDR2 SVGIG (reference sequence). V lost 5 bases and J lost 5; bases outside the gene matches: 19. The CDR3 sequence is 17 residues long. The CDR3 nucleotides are TGTGCCTGGTCTAGGCATTATTGGGACAGGAAGAATACTGAAGCTTTCTTT. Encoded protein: CAWSRHYWDRKNTEAFF.

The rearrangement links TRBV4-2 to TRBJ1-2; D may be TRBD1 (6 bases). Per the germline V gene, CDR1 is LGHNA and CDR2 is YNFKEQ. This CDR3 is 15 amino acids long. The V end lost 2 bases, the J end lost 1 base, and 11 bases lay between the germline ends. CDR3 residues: CASSQSDSINYGYTF. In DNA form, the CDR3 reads TGTGCCAGCAGCCAATCGGACAGTATTAACTATGGCTACACCTTC.

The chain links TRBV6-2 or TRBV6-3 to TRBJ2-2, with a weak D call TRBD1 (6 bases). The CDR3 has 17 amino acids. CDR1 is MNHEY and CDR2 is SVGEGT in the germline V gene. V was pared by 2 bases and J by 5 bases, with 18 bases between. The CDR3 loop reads CASSYGQGHGVTGELFF. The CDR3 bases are TGTGCCAGCAGTTACGGCCAGGGACACGGAGTTACCGGGGAGCTGTTTTTT.

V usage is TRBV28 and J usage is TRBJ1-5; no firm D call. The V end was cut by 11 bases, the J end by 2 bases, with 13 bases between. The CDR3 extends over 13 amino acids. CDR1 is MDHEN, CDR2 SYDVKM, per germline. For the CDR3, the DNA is TGTGCCGTGACGGGTTCAGGCAATCAGCCCCAGCATTTT. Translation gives CAVTGSGNQPQHF.

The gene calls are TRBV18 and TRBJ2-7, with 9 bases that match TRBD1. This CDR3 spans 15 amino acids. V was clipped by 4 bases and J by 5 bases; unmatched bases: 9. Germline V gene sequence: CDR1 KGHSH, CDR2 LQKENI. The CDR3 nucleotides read TGTGCCAGCTCACACCCCGGGACAGGGTTAGACGAGCAGTACTTC. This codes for CASSHPGTGLDEQYF.

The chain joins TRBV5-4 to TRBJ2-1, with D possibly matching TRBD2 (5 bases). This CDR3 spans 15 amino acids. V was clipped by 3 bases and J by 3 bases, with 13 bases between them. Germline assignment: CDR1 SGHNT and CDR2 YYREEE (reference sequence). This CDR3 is CASSSPADDYNEQFF. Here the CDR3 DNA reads TGTGCCAGCAGCTCTCCAGCGGATGACTACAATGAGCAGTTCTTC.

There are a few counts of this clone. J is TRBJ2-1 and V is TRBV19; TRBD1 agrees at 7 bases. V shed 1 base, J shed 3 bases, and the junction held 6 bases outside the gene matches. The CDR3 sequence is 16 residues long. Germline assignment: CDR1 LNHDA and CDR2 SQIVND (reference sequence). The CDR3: CASSIGSGTVYNEQFF. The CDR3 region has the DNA TGTGCCAGTAGTATAGGTTCCGGGACAGTCTACAATGAGCAGTTCTTC.

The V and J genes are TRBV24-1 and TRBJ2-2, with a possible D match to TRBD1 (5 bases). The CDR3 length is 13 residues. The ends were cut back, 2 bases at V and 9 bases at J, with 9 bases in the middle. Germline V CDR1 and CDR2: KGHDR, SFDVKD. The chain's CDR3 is CATSDSRAWELFF. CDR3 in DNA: TGTGCCACCAGTGATTCCAGGGCGTGGGAGCTGTTTTTT.

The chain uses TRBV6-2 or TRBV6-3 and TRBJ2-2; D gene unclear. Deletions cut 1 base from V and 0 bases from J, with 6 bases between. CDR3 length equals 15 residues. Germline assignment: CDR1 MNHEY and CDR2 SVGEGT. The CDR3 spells CASSYLAANTGELFF. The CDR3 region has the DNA TGTGCCAGCAGTTACTTAGCAGCGAACACCGGGGAGCTGTTTTTT.

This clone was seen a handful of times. For the CDR3, the DNA is TGTGCCAGCAGTCGATGGACTAGCGGGGGGGCTTCCGGGGAGCTGTTTTTT. It specifies CASSRWTSGGASGELFF. The V gene is TRBV6-6, the J gene TRBJ2-2, with TRBD2 matching over 15 bases. Germline CDR1 is MNHNY and CDR2 is SVGAGI (reference sequence). J was trimmed by 6 bases and V by 5 bases; bases with no gene match: 7. The CDR3 is made up of 17 amino acids.

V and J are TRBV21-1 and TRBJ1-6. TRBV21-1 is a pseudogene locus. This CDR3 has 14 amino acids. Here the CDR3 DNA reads TGTGCCAGCAGCACCGTTAAGCATCGTTCACCCCTCCACTTT. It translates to CASSTVKHRSPLHF.

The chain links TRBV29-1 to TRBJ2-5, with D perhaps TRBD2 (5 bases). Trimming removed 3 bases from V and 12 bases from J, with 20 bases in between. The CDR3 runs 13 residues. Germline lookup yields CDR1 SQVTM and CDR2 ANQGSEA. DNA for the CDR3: TGCAGCGTTGAGTCCCCACGGGGTAGGGAAAAGTACTTC. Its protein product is CSVESPRGREKYF.

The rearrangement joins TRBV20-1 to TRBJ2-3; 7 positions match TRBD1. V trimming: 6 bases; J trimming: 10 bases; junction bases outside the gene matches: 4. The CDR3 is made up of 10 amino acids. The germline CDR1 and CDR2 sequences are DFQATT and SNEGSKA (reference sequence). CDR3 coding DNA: TGCAGTGCCGGACAGGTATCGCAGTATTTT. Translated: CSAGQVSQYF.

The DNA for the CDR3 is TGTGCCAGCAGCTTGGTCTGGACAGGGGCCGAGACCCAGTACTTC. The encoded protein is CASSLVWTGAETQYF. The chain uses TRBV11-2 and TRBJ2-5; 9 bases match TRBD1. Germline CDR1 SGHAT, CDR2 FQNNGV. V gave up 3 bases and J gave up 5 bases; unmatched junction bases: 7. This CDR3 has 15 residues. Using reference TRBV11-2 and TRBJ2-5 for the parts outside the CDR3, the full variable domain is EAGVAQSPRYKIIEKRQSVAFWCNPISGHATLYWYQQILGQGPKLLIQFQNNGVVDDSQLPKDRFSAERLKGVDSTLKIQPAKLEDSAVYLCASSLVWTGAETQYFGPGTRLLVL.

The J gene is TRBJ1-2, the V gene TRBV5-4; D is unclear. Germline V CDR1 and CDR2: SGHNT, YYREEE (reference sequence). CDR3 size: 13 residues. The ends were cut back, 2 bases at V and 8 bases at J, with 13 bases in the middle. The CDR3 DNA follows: TGTGCCAGCAGCTTAAAGGGAGTCTGGGGCTACACCTTC. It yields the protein CASSLKGVWGYTF. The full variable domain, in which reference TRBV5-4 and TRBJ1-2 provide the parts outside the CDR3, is ETGVTQSPTHLIKTRGQQVTLRCSSQSGHNTVSWYQQALGQGPQFIFQYYREEENGRGNFPPRFSGLQFPNYSSELNVNALELDDSALYLCASSLKGVWGYTFGSGTRLTVV.